This T cell receptor (beta chain) originates from a study of blood T cell repertoires in COVID-19. Assay used: immunoSEQ multiplex PCR; TCRdb lists only in-frame clones, some missing. The sample shows 250,000 to 400,000 clones, roughly 88% of them seen only once. Specimen: peripheral blood. The TCR originated in a woman aged 25 to 45 with COVID-19, enrolled during active disease.

CDR3 sequence reads: CASSFSPSNTEAFF. The CDR3, as DNA: TGTGCCAGCAGCTTCTCCCCCTCGAACACTGAAGCTTTCTTT. The chain is built from TRBV7-9 and TRBJ1-1; D gene ambiguous. V lost 3 bases and J lost 1, with 9 bases in between. The CDR3 extends over 14 amino acids. The germline gives CDR1 SEHNR, CDR2 FQNEAQ (reference sequence).